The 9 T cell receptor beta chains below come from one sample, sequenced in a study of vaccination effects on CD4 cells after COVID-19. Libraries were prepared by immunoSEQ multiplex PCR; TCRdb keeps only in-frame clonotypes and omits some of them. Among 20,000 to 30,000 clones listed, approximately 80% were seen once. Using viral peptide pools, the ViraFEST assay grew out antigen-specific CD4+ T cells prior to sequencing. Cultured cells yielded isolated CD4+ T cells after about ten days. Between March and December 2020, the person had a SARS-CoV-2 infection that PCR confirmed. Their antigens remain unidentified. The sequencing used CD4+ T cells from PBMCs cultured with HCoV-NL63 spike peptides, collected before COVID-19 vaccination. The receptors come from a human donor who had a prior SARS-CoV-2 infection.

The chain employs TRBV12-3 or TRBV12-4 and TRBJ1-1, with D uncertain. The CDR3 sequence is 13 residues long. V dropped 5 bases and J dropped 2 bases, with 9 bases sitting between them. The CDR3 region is CASSPFINTEAFF. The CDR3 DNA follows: TGTGCCAGCAGTCCGTTCATAAACACTGAAGCTTTCTTT.

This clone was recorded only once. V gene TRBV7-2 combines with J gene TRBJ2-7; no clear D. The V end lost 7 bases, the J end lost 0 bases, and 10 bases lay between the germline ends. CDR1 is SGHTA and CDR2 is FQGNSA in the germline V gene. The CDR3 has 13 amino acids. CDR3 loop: CASTTYNSYEQYF. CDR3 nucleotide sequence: TGTGCCAGCACCACCTATAACTCCTACGAGCAGTACTTC.

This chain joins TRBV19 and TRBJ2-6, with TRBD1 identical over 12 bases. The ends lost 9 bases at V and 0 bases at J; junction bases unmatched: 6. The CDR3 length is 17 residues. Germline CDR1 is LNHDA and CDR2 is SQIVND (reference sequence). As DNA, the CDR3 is TGTGCCAGCACTTCGGGACAGGGGGCCTCTGGGGCCAACGTCCTGACTTTC. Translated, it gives CASTSGQGASGANVLTF. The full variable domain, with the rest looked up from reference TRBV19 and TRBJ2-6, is DGGITQSPKYLFRKEGQNVTLSCEQNLNHDAMYWYRQDPGQGLRLIYYSQIVNDFQKGDIAEGYSVSREKKESFPLTVTSAQKNPTAFYLCASTSGQGASGANVLTFGAGSRLTVL.

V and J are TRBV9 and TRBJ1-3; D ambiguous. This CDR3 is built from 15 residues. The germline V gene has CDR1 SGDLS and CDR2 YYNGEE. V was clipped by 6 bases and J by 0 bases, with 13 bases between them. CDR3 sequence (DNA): TGTGCCAGCACCCGAGACCCCTCCTCTGGAAACACCATATATTTT. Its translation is CASTRDPSSGNTIYF. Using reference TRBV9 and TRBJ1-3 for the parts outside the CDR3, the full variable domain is DSGVTQTPKHLITATGQRVTLRCSPRSGDLSVYWYQQSLDQGLQFLIQYYNGEERAKGNILERFSAQQFPDLHSELNLSSLELGDSALYFCASTRDPSSGNTIYFGEGSWLTVV.

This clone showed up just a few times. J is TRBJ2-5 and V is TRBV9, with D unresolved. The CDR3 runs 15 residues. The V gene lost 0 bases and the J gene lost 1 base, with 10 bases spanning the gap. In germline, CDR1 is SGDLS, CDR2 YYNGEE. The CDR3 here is CASSVAVGIQETQYF. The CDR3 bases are TGTGCCAGCAGCGTAGCGGTCGGCATCCAAGAGACCCAGTACTTC.

CDR3 loop: CASSLGGPMNTEAFF. The CDR3 DNA reads TGTGCCAGCAGCTTAGGGGGGCCCATGAACACTGAAGCTTTCTTT. This chain joins TRBV7-6 and TRBJ1-1, with D maybe TRBD1 (6 bases). V lost 1 base to trimming and J lost 0 bases, with 9 bases between them. There are 15 residues in the CDR3. Germline CDR1 SGHVS, CDR2 FNYEAQ.

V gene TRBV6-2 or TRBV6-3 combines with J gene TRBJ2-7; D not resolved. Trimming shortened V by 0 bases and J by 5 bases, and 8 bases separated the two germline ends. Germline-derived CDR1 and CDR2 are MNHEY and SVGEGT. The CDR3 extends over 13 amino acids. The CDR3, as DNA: TGTGCCAGCAGTTACTCGTGGACCAACGAGCAGTACTTC. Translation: CASSYSWTNEQYF.

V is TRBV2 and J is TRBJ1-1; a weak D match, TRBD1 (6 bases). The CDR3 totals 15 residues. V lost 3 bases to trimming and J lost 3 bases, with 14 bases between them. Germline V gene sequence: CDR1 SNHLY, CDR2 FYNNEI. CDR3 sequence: CASSDYTGLDTEAFF. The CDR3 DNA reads TGTGCCAGCAGTGATTATACAGGGTTGGACACTGAAGCTTTCTTT.

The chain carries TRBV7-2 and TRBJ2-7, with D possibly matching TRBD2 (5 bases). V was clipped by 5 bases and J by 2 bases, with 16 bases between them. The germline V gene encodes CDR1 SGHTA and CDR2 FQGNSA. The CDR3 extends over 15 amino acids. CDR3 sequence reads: CASSPRGGGTYEQYF. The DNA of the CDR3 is TGTGCCAGCAGCCCCAGAGGCGGAGGCACCTACGAGCAGTACTTC. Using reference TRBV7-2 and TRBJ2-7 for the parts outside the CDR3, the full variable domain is GAGVSQSPSNKVTEKGKDVELRCDPISGHTALYWYRQSLGQGLEFLIYFQGNSAPDKSGLPSDRFSAERTGGSVSTLTIQRTQQEDSAVYLCASSPRGGGTYEQYFGPGTRLTVT.